A single TCR beta chain is shown here with its context. Its antigen is undetermined. Profiling relied on immunoSEQ multiplex PCR, and the TCRdb table lists in-frame clones only, not all of them. Altogether roughly 2.1 million clones are present, just over 90% being singletons, with the ten largest covering about 1.8%. Naive CD8 cells were CD45RO-negative, positively selected for CCR7, excluding terminally differentiated effector memory CD45RA+ cells. This sample is drawn from a study of shared clonotypes between healthy human individuals. About the study: Sampling drew on donors who were two women and three men aged 18 to 49. Study results and limitations: In contrast to clonotypes shared by all four donors, non-shared clonotypes had lower generation probabilities. Memory subsets generally showed lower estimated richness than naive subsets.

The CDR3 covers 14 residues. Trimming took off 8 bases at V and 6 bases at J, with 18 bases between the two ends. This clonotype was obtained from a man between 18 and 35 years old in good health. Some clones in this sample may be carry-over from other donors' samples. V is TRBV23-1 and J is TRBJ2-3; D possibly corresponds to TRBD2 (6 bases). TRBV23-1 is an ORF; its function is uncertain. Sequenced: naive CD8+ T cells from PBMCs. The CDR3 here is CASRPPGEWDTQYF. For the CDR3, the DNA is TGCGCCAGCCGGCCCCCGGGAGAATGGGATACGCAGTATTTT.